Listed here are 29 T cell receptor beta chains from one sample, sequenced in a study of cytomegalovirus exposure and HLA in healthy donors. The PCR ran on 60 Vbeta and 13 Jbeta primers. Method: immunoSEQ multiplex PCR; TCRdb's copy keeps in-frame clones and lacks some. The sample contains 65,000 to 90,000 clones, 76% of which appear only once. Sequencing was performed on PBMCs. Source of these receptors: a man aged 40-49 years in good health and CMV-seronegative.

This CDR3 reads CAWSLSTPGGAFF. CDR3 coding DNA: TGTGCCTGGAGTCTATCTACTCCAGGGGGAGCTTTCTTT. This chain uses TRBV30 with TRBJ1-1; 7 positions agree with TRBD1. There are 13 residues in the CDR3. Germline V gene sequence: CDR1 GTSNPN, CDR2 SVGIG (reference sequence). J was trimmed by 10 bases and V by 2 bases; bases with no gene match: 10.

This clone was observed once. V usage is TRBV6-1 and J usage is TRBJ2-7; 10 bases match TRBD1. The CDR3 contains 17 residues. The germline gives CDR1 MNHNS, CDR2 SASEGT. J was trimmed by 5 bases and V by 2 bases; bases with no gene match: 12. CDR3 in DNA: TGTGCCAGCAGTGAATGGGCCCGGGACAGGGGTTTCGACGAGCAGTACTTC. Protein sequence: CASSEWARDRGFDEQYF.

The chain employs TRBV28 and TRBJ1-3; D ambiguous. The CDR3 extends over 15 amino acids. Germline V gene sequence: CDR1 MDHEN, CDR2 SYDVKM. V lost 4 bases to trimming and J lost 1 base, with 11 bases between them. The CDR3 sequence: CASSSEGSSGNTIYF. In nucleotides, the CDR3 is TGTGCCAGCAGTTCGGAGGGTAGTTCTGGAAACACCATATATTTT.

This chain uses TRBV29-1 with TRBJ2-1; D perhaps matches TRBD2 (7 bases). CDR3 length equals 11 residues. Per the germline V gene, CDR1 is SQVTM and CDR2 is ANQGSEA. V was cut by 0 bases and J by 14 bases, with 11 bases left in between. This chain's CDR3 is CSVEDRGAEFF. Written as DNA, the CDR3 is TGCAGCGTTGAAGATCGGGGGGCCGAGTTCTTC.

The chain joins TRBV6-5 to TRBJ1-5; 7 nucleotides line up with TRBD1. J gave up 6 bases and V 5 bases, and 7 bases lay outside the gene matches. Germline CDR1 and CDR2: MNHEY and SVGAGI. The CDR3 totals 14 residues. The chain's CDR3 is CASSKGQVGQPQHF. For the CDR3, the DNA is TGTGCCAGCAGTAAAGGACAGGTGGGTCAGCCCCAGCATTTT.

The chain combines TRBV30 with TRBJ1-3, with 9 bases lining up with TRBD1. The CDR3 runs to 15 residues. Trimming at V came to 1 base and at J to 1 base, leaving 2 bases not matched to a gene. The germline CDR1 and CDR2 sequences are GTSNPN and SVGIG (reference sequence). CDR3 nucleotides: TGTGCCTGGAGTGGGGACAGGGCGTCTGGAAACACCATATATTTT. Its translation: CAWSGDRASGNTIYF. Using reference TRBV30 and TRBJ1-3 for the parts outside the CDR3, the full variable domain is SQTIHQWPATLVQPVGSPLSLECTVEGTSNPNLYWYRQAAGRGLQLLFYSVGIGQISSEVPQNLSASRPQDRQFILSSKKLLLSDSGFYLCAWSGDRASGNTIYFGEGSWLTVV.

The genes are TRBV28 and TRBJ2-1; the D gene is possibly TRBD1 (5 bases). Looked up from germline, CDR1 is MDHEN and CDR2 is SYDVKM. The CDR3 contains 16 residues. Deletions cut 4 bases from V and 1 base from J, with 14 bases between. The CDR3 nucleotides are TGTGCCAGCAGTTCCAGGAAGGACATTTCCTACAATGAGCAGTTCTTC. Protein sequence: CASSSRKDISYNEQFF.

This chain connects TRBV7-8 to TRBJ2-3, with 8 bases that match TRBD1. The germline gives CDR1 SGHVS, CDR2 FQNEAQ. The CDR3 covers 17 residues. J gave up 1 base and V 6 bases, and 12 bases lay outside the gene matches. The CDR3 DNA sequence: TGTGCCAGCAGTCCTAAAGGGCCGGGACAGGGCACAGATACGCAGTATTTT. It codes for CASSPKGPGQGTDTQYF.

The chain carries TRBV27 and TRBJ2-5, with D possibly being TRBD1 (5 bases). The CDR3 consists of 14 residues. The germline V gene encodes CDR1 MNHEY and CDR2 SMNVEV (reference sequence). V lost 5 bases, J lost 5 bases, and 15 bases lay in between. The CDR3 DNA sequence: TGTGCCAGCAGTCCCCGACAGCCGGAGGAGACCCAGTACTTC. Translation gives CASSPRQPEETQYF.

The table lists this clone with a few counts. The rearrangement links TRBV9 to TRBJ1-2; 9 bases map to TRBD1. Germline V CDR1 and CDR2: SGDLS, YYNGEE. Trimming cost V 0 bases and J 7 bases; bases outside gene matches: 7. This CDR3 comprises 15 residues. The CDR3 DNA reads TGTGCCAGCAGCGTAGACCCACAGGGGGCGGGTGGCTACACCTTC. Translated, it gives CASSVDPQGAGGYTF.

V is TRBV6-1 and J is TRBJ2-1, with TRBD1 matching 12 bases. V lost 6 bases and J lost 11; bases outside the gene matches: 8. Germline-derived CDR1 and CDR2 are MNHNS and SASEGT. The CDR3 runs 14 residues. CDR3 sequence: CASRTGTGGLKQFF. The DNA of the CDR3 is TGTGCCAGCAGAACCGGGACAGGGGGCCTAAAGCAGTTCTTC.

The V and J genes are TRBV28 and TRBJ1-5; 10 bases are shared with TRBD1. V gave up 4 bases and J gave up 3 bases; unmatched junction bases: 9. Germline CDR1 reads MDHEN; CDR2 reads SYDVKM. The CDR3 contains 17 residues. The CDR3 reads CASSSLDRGPYNQPQHF. For the CDR3, the DNA is TGTGCCAGCAGTTCCCTAGACAGGGGGCCATACAATCAGCCCCAGCATTTT.

V usage is TRBV25-1 and J usage is TRBJ1-4; D is undetermined. The CDR3 covers 13 residues. Per germline, CDR1 MGHDK and CDR2 SYGVNS. The V end was cut by 6 bases, the J end by 4 bases, with 9 bases between. CDR3 protein: CASRLGGNEKLFF. The CDR3 DNA follows: TGTGCCAGCAGGCTGGGAGGTAATGAAAAACTGTTTTTT.

The chain couples TRBV7-6 to TRBJ2-7, with 10 positions matching TRBD2. Germline CDR1 reads SGHVS; CDR2 reads FNYEAQ. The ends lost 5 bases at V and 7 bases at J; junction bases unmatched: 5. This CDR3 comprises 13 residues. CDR3 sequence (DNA): TGTGCCAGCAGCACGGGACTAGCGAGGGAGCAGTACTTC. Residues: CASSTGLAREQYF.

The V gene is TRBV9, the J gene TRBJ2-3, with a tentative D call TRBD2 (6 bases). Germline V gene sequence: CDR1 SGDLS, CDR2 YYNGEE. V lost 0 bases to trimming and J lost 0 bases, with 8 bases between them. The CDR3 length is 15 residues. This CDR3 is CASSVDGTSTDTQYF. The CDR3 bases are TGTGCCAGCAGCGTAGACGGGACTAGCACAGATACGCAGTATTTT.

The chain links TRBV7-2 to TRBJ2-3; 10 bases agree with TRBD2. Losses at the gene ends were 1 base for V and 11 bases for J; bases not matched to a gene: 0. Germline CDR1 SGHTA, CDR2 FQGNSA. The CDR3 is made up of 12 amino acids. The CDR3 region is CASSLVAGGQYF. The DNA for the CDR3 is TGTGCCAGCAGCTTAGTAGCGGGGGGGCAGTATTTT.

The chain uses TRBV7-8 and TRBJ2-5, with 11 bases identical to TRBD1. The trim removed 0 bases at V and 4 bases at J, leaving 7 bases unmatched. The CDR3 has 17 residues. Looked up from germline, CDR1 is SGHVS and CDR2 is FQNEAQ. The CDR3, as DNA: TGTGCCAGCAGCTTAGCGCGCGGGACAGGGGGTCGAGAGACCCAGTACTTC. It encodes CASSLARGTGGRETQYF.

This clone was seen a few times. The chain uses TRBV5-4 and TRBJ1-6, with 9 bases aligning to TRBD1. There are 14 residues in the CDR3. The V segment lost 4 bases and the J segment 8 bases; nucleotides outside the gene matches: 4. Per germline, CDR1 SGHNT and CDR2 YYREEE (reference sequence). In DNA, the CDR3 is TGTGCCAGCAGCATGGGACAGGGTTATTCACCCCTCCACTTT. Translated, it gives CASSMGQGYSPLHF.

V usage is TRBV4-3 and J usage is TRBJ2-2; 8 bases are a match to TRBD2. The CDR3 loop spans 16 amino acids. Germline V CDR1 and CDR2: LGHNA, YSLEER. V lost 3 bases to trimming and J lost 4 bases; unmatched junction nucleotides: 7. The DNA for the CDR3 is TGCGCCAGCAGCCAGCCCAGCGGGGGTCCCACCGGGGAGCTGTTTTTT. The encoded protein is CASSQPSGGPTGELFF.

This rearrangement joins TRBV18 to TRBJ1-6, with a weak D call TRBD1 (5 bases). CDR3 length equals 16 residues. Germline CDR1 KGHSH, CDR2 LQKENI. V was pared by 3 bases and J by 9 bases, with 18 bases between. The DNA for the CDR3 is TGTGCCAGCTCACCCGGGTGGGGCAGGGATTTTTCACCCCTCCACTTT. It codes for CASSPGWGRDFSPLHF.

The genes are TRBV6-4 and TRBJ1-2; the D gene is possibly TRBD1 (6 bases). With 2 bases removed from V and 7 bases from J, the gap between germline ends came to 11 bases. Germline values: CDR1 MRHNA, CDR2 SNTAGT. CDR3 length: 13 amino acids. The CDR3 sequence is CASSDPNRVGYTF. The CDR3, as DNA: TGTGCCAGCAGTGACCCGAACAGGGTTGGCTACACCTTC.

The chain is built from TRBV30 and TRBJ1-4; possible D gene TRBD1, 5 bases. CDR1 GTSNPN and CDR2 SVGIG come from the germline V gene (reference sequence). V lost 3 bases, J lost 3 bases, and 14 bases lay in between. There are 15 residues in the CDR3. CDR3 in amino acids: CAWSIGAVANEKLFF. Written as DNA, the CDR3 is TGTGCCTGGAGCATTGGGGCAGTTGCTAATGAAAAACTGTTTTTT.

This clone was observed a single time. DNA of the CDR3: TGTGCCAGCAGTTACGCCCCGGACAGGAGACATGGCTACACCTTC. Amino acids: CASSYAPDRRHGYTF. This sequence joins TRBV6-5 and TRBJ1-2; TRBD1 matches 7 bases. Germline-derived CDR1 and CDR2 are MNHEY and SVGAGI. The CDR3 runs 15 residues. The V gene end was trimmed by 2 bases and the J gene end by 6 bases; junction bases not matched to a gene: 9.

CDR3 sequence: CASSFEENYGYTF. The CDR3 DNA follows: TGCGCCAGCAGCTTTGAGGAAAACTATGGCTACACCTTC. V gene TRBV5-1 combines with J gene TRBJ1-2; D uncertain. The length of the CDR3 is 13 residues. V dropped 2 bases and J dropped 2 bases, with 7 bases sitting between them. The V gene's germline CDR1 is SGHRS and CDR2 YFSETQ.

The rearrangement uses TRBV7-3 and TRBJ2-1; D perhaps matches TRBD1 (6 bases). The CDR3 covers 13 residues. CDR1 is SGHTA, CDR2 FQGTGA, per germline. The V and J ends lost 5 bases and 7 bases respectively, with 12 bases between them. The CDR3 loop reads CASSAGQLNEQFF. CDR3 bases: TGTGCCAGCAGCGCCGGACAGTTGAATGAGCAGTTCTTC.

The CDR3 reads CASSLVGQGLYEQYF. CDR3 nucleotide sequence: TGTGCCAGCAGCTTAGTAGGCCAGGGGTTATACGAGCAGTACTTC. The chain couples TRBV7-6 to TRBJ2-7, with D possibly matching TRBD1 (6 bases). The CDR3 spans 15 residues. The V gene lost 1 base and the J gene lost 4 bases, with 14 bases spanning the gap. Germline V gene data show CDR1 as SGHVS and CDR2 as FNYEAQ. Full variable domain (remainder filled in from reference TRBV7-6 and TRBJ2-7): GAGVSQSPRYKVTKRGQDVALRCDPISGHVSLYWYRQALGQGPEFLTYFNYEAQQDKSGLPNDRFSAERPEGSISTLTIQRTEQRDSAMYRCASSLVGQGLYEQYFGPGTRLTVT.

This clone appeared a few times. The chain uses TRBV9 and TRBJ2-2, with TRBD2 matching over 10 bases. The length of the CDR3 is 16 residues. The V and J ends lost 4 bases and 6 bases, in that order; junction bases with no gene match: 9. Per the germline V gene, CDR1 is SGDLS and CDR2 is YYNGEE. CDR3 in amino acids: CASSLQAGGHPGELFF. The DNA for the CDR3 is TGTGCCAGCAGCCTACAAGCGGGGGGGCATCCCGGGGAGCTGTTTTTT.

There are a few counts of this clone. CDR3 sequence: CASSTGTGHTEAFF. The CDR3 region has the DNA TGTGCCAGCTCCACCGGGACAGGGCACACTGAAGCTTTCTTT. J is TRBJ1-1 and V is TRBV18, with 9 positions matching TRBD1. The CDR3 is made up of 14 amino acids. Germline trimming cut 6 bases from V and 3 bases from J; bases unmatched to any gene: 5. The germline gives CDR1 KGHSH, CDR2 LQKENI.

This clone turned up a few times. V and J are TRBV6-4 and TRBJ2-2; D unclear. Looked up from germline, CDR1 is MRHNA and CDR2 is SNTAGT. This CDR3 is 13 amino acids long. Trimming stripped 3 bases from V and 3 bases from J, with 5 bases between. The CDR3 nucleotides read TGTGCCAGCAGTGAGGCAGACACCGGGGAGCTGTTTTTT. The encoded protein is CASSEADTGELFF.